The 27 T cell receptor beta chains below were found in one sample sequenced in a study of graft-versus-host responses after intestinal transplantation (dated by TCRdb to the early 2020s). Intraepithelial and lamina propria lymphocytes were isolated from graft specimens using dithiothreitol, EDTA incubations and collagenase D digestion. The method was the immunoSEQ multiplex PCR assay. Not all clones reach the TCRdb copy of this immuneACCESS table, which keeps in-frame sequences only. Checked studies attribute under half of the gap to unresolved V genes and leave the rest unexplained. In this sample the table shows 7,500 to 10,000 clones, 78% of which occur a single time. Roughly 24% of the sample lies in the top ten. This specimen consisted of ileum tissue, obtained about 530 days after intestinal transplant. The source of these receptors is a human patient who received an intestinal transplant, so some T cells may come from the graft donor.

The V call is TRBV5-1, the J call TRBJ1-6; TRBD1 matches 7 bases. Germline V gene sequence: CDR1 SGHRS, CDR2 YFSETQ. The CDR3 sequence is 16 residues long. After removal of 0 bases from V and 7 bases from J, the junction contained 7 bases not matched to a gene. CDR3 nucleotides: TGCGCCAGCAGCTTGGAAGGGGGCGGCTGGAATTCACCCCTCCACTTT. It codes for CASSLEGGGWNSPLHF.

The genes are TRBV30 and TRBJ2-1, with unresolved D. V lost 0 bases, J lost 9 bases, and 9 bases lay in between. Germline CDR1 and CDR2: GTSNPN and SVGIG (reference sequence). The CDR3 loop spans 12 amino acids. CDR3 DNA sequence: TGTGCCTGGAGTGTACGGGTTTCTGAGCAGTTCTTC. Its translation is CAWSVRVSEQFF.

This chain joins TRBV16 and TRBJ1-2; TRBD1 is a possible D gene (6 bases). This CDR3 contains 14 residues. V was trimmed by 4 bases and J by 4 bases, leaving 13 bases between them. Germline V CDR1 and CDR2: KGHSY, FQNENV. The CDR3 DNA reads TGTGCCAGCAGCCTGACAGGTCCCGCCTATGGCTACACCTTC. This codes for CASSLTGPAYGYTF.

The rearrangement links TRBV5-1 to TRBJ2-7; 11 positions match TRBD2. Trimming took 6 bases from V and 6 from J; bases not matched to a gene: 11. Germline V gives CDR1 SGHRS, CDR2 YFSETQ. The CDR3 runs to 15 residues. CDR3 sequence (DNA): TGCGCCAGCAAATCGGTTCTAGCGGGAGGCGGCGAGCAGTACTTC. Its translation: CASKSVLAGGGEQYF.

The chain combines TRBV15 with TRBJ1-6, with D perhaps matching TRBD1 (6 bases). CDR3 length equals 14 residues. Trimming took off 0 bases at V and 7 bases at J, with 7 bases between the two ends. Germline assignment: CDR1 LNHNV and CDR2 YYDKDF (reference sequence). This CDR3 is CATSREGQNSPLHF. Here the CDR3 DNA reads TGTGCCACCAGCAGAGAGGGACAAAATTCACCCCTCCACTTT.

This clone came up a few times. This sequence joins TRBV4-1 and TRBJ2-7; a weak D match, TRBD2 (6 bases). Germline-derived CDR1 and CDR2 are MGHRA and YSYEKL. V was pared by 0 bases and J by 1 base, with 16 bases between. The CDR3 has 17 residues. As DNA, the CDR3 is TGCGCCAGCAGCCAAGATTGGTCTAGCGCCTATTCCTACGAGCAGTACTTC. Residues: CASSQDWSSAYSYEQYF.

The chain links TRBV6-5 to TRBJ1-2; the D is unclear. Germline-derived CDR1 and CDR2 are MNHEY and SVGAGI. Trimming removed 4 bases from V and 5 bases from J, with 20 bases in between. The CDR3 loop spans 16 amino acids. The chain's CDR3 is CASSSSPGERGYGYTF. The CDR3 coding sequence is TGTGCCAGCAGTTCCTCCCCCGGGGAAAGAGGGTATGGCTACACCTTC.

The V gene is TRBV5-1, the J gene TRBJ2-5; the D gene could be TRBD1 or TRBD2 (5 bases each). CDR1 and CDR2 (germline): SGHRS, YFSETQ. CDR3 length: 15 amino acids. The ends were cut back, 1 base at V and 5 bases at J, with 15 bases in the middle. The CDR3 sequence: CASSLYSSKGETQYF. The CDR3 region has the DNA TGCGCCAGCAGCTTGTACTCTAGCAAGGGGGAGACCCAGTACTTC.

J is TRBJ2-7 and V is TRBV9; 8 nucleotides agree with TRBD1. The CDR3 length is 13 residues. Germline CDR1 is SGDLS and CDR2 is YYNGEE. V trimming: 3 bases; J trimming: 5 bases; junction bases outside the gene matches: 4. The CDR3 loop is CASSGTGHNEQYF. The CDR3 DNA reads as TGTGCCAGCAGCGGGACAGGGCATAACGAGCAGTACTTC. Looking up the rest from reference TRBV9 and TRBJ2-7 gives the full variable domain: DSGVTQTPKHLITATGQRVTLRCSPRSGDLSVYWYQQSLDQGLQFLIQYYNGEERAKGNILERFSAQQFPDLHSELNLSSLELGDSALYFCASSGTGHNEQYFGPGTRLTVT.

This rearrangement joins TRBV10-3 to TRBJ2-5; 11 nucleotides line up with TRBD2. The J call could be wrong; TRBJ2-7 is a better fit for the DNA end. CDR1 and CDR2 from the germline V gene are ENHRY and SYGVKD. The CDR3 consists of 12 residues. This chain's CDR3 is CATGTSGYEQYF. The DNA of the CDR3 is TGTGCCACCGGGACTAGCGGCTACGAGCAGTACTTC.

The chain links TRBV30 to TRBJ1-5; D is ambiguous. Germline V gene sequence: CDR1 GTSNPN, CDR2 SVGIG (reference sequence). V was clipped by 0 bases and J by 4 bases, with 7 bases between them. The CDR3 loop spans 13 amino acids. CDR3 loop: CAWSVNRNQPQHF. Here the CDR3 DNA reads TGTGCCTGGAGTGTAAACAGAAATCAGCCCCAGCATTTT.

Of note for this clone: At one end the junction does not follow the germline gene, possibly because of a read error. The chain combines TRBV6-5 with TRBJ1-6, with TRBD1 matching 7 bases. Germline CDR1 is MNHEY and CDR2 is SVGAGI. The CDR3 totals 16 residues. CDR3 amino acids: CASSYLGTAYNSPLHF. The CDR3 coding sequence is TGTGCCAGCAGTTACTTGGGGACAGCTTATAACTCACCCCTCCACTTT.

J is TRBJ1-2 and V is TRBV2; D ambiguous. The germline gives CDR1 SNHLY, CDR2 FYNNEI. Trimming took 2 bases from V and 1 from J, leaving 8 bases between them. This CDR3 contains 14 residues. The CDR3 coding sequence is TGTGCCAGCAGTGAATCCGGCTTTAACTATGGCTACACCTTC. Translating it yields CASSESGFNYGYTF. Together with reference TRBV2 and TRBJ1-2, the CDR3 gives the full variable domain: EPEVTQTPSHQVTQMGQEVILRCVPISNHLYFYWYRQILGQKVEFLVSFYNNEISEKSEIFDDQFSVERPDGSNFTLKIRSTKLEDSAMYFCASSESGFNYGYTFGSGTRLTVV.

The gene calls are TRBV30 and TRBJ1-1, with D unresolved. The V and J ends lost 4 bases and 1 base respectively, with 4 bases between them. The germline gives CDR1 GTSNPN, CDR2 SVGIG (reference sequence). There are 11 residues in the CDR3. The CDR3 DNA sequence: TGTGCCTGGACGAAGAACACTGAAGCTTTCTTT. It translates to CAWTKNTEAFF.

This sequence joins TRBV5-1 and TRBJ1-1; TRBD1 aligns across 11 bases. Germline values: CDR1 SGHRS, CDR2 YFSETQ. This CDR3 contains 20 residues. Trimming removed 1 base from V and 0 bases from J; junction bases left unmatched: 14. The CDR3 is CASSLFGQGARAFVNTEAFF. CDR3 DNA: TGCGCCAGCAGCTTGTTTGGACAGGGGGCCCGAGCGTTTGTGAACACTGAAGCTTTCTTT.

The chain employs TRBV6-1 and TRBJ1-2; D not certain. Trimming took 8 bases from V and 4 from J, leaving 8 bases between them. Germline V lookup: CDR1 MNHNS, CDR2 SASEGT. This CDR3 has 11 residues. CDR3 coding DNA: TGTGCCAGCGGAACTTGCTATGGCTACACCTTC. Translated: CASGTCYGYTF.

The genes are TRBV5-5 and TRBJ1-3; the D is unclear. V was trimmed by 0 bases and J by 0 bases, leaving 4 bases between them. This CDR3 spans 14 amino acids. Germline V gives CDR1 SGHKS, CDR2 YYEKEE (reference sequence). This CDR3 is CASSLGSSGNTIYF. The CDR3, as DNA: TGTGCCAGCAGCTTGGGTAGCTCTGGAAACACCATATATTTT. Combining the CDR3 with reference TRBV5-5 and TRBJ1-3 gives the whole variable domain DAGVTQSPTHLIKTRGQQVTLRCSPISGHKSVSWYQQVLGQGPQFIFQYYEKEERGRGNFPDRFSARQFPNYSSELNVNALLLGDSALYLCASSLGSSGNTIYFGEGSWLTVV.

The V and J genes are TRBV5-1 and TRBJ1-1, with D unclear. V gave up 1 base and J gave up 3 bases, with 10 bases separating them. Germline values: CDR1 SGHRS, CDR2 YFSETQ. The CDR3 extends over 14 amino acids. CDR3 sequence: CASSLTRIDTEAFF. Written as DNA, the CDR3 is TGCGCCAGCAGCTTGACCCGGATAGACACTGAAGCTTTCTTT.

V usage is TRBV2 and J usage is TRBJ2-5, with D unclear. From germline, CDR1 is SNHLY and CDR2 FYNNEI. CDR3 length: 13 amino acids. V was shortened by 4 bases and J by 5 bases, with 11 bases between the two germline ends. The DNA of the CDR3 is TGTGCCAGCAGTGTATACGGGTTCGAGACCCAGTACTTC. This codes for CASSVYGFETQYF.

The chain uses TRBV16 and TRBJ1-1; D unclear. The CDR3 consists of 13 residues. From germline, CDR1 is KGHSY and CDR2 FQNENV. V gave up 0 bases and J gave up 5 bases, with 7 bases separating them. The CDR3 is CASSQSRGTEAFF. DNA for the CDR3: TGTGCCAGCAGCCAATCGCGAGGGACTGAAGCTTTCTTT.

The rearrangement uses TRBV4-2 and TRBJ2-2; the D is unclear. There are 16 residues in the CDR3. With 1 base removed from V and 0 bases from J, the gap between germline ends came to 9 bases. Germline CDR1 and CDR2: LGHNA and YNFKEQ. CDR3 DNA: TGTGCCAGCAGCCAAGGGGCAGACTCGAACACCGGGGAGCTGTTTTTT. Its protein is CASSQGADSNTGELFF.

A single count supports this clone. The chain has TRBV5-1 and TRBJ2-1; 10 nucleotides agree with TRBD2. The CDR3 runs to 16 residues. Germline V gene lookup returns CDR1 SGHRS and CDR2 YFSETQ. Trimming took 2 bases from V and 6 from J; bases not matched to a gene: 8. The CDR3 region has the DNA TGCGCCAGCAGCTTTACTAGCGGGATGAGGTCCAATGAGCAGTTCTTC. It translates to CASSFTSGMRSNEQFF.

The chain couples TRBV10-2 to TRBJ2-7; D remains ambiguous. Germline CDR1 is WSHSY and CDR2 is SAAADI. CDR3 length equals 13 residues. V lost 0 bases and J 3 bases, leaving 6 bases between the germline ends. CDR3 sequence reads: CASSESNVYEQYF. In nucleotides, the CDR3 is TGCGCCAGCAGTGAGTCTAACGTCTACGAGCAGTACTTC.

This chain uses TRBV2 with TRBJ2-3, with 11 bases aligning to TRBD2. Trimming took 2 bases from V and 0 from J; bases not matched to a gene: 1. Germline lookup yields CDR1 SNHLY and CDR2 FYNNEI. This CDR3 is 16 amino acids long. CDR3 in DNA: TGTGCCAGCAGTGAACGGACTAGCGGGAGCACAGATACGCAGTATTTT. Residues: CASSERTSGSTDTQYF.

As DNA, the CDR3 is TGTGCCAGCAGTTACTCGATGGCGGGAAAACTGTTTTTT. Translating it yields CASSYSMAGKLFF. The chain employs TRBV6-5 and TRBJ1-4; D unresolved. Germline lookup yields CDR1 MNHEY and CDR2 SVGAGI. The CDR3 contains 13 residues. The V end lost 0 bases, the J end lost 10 bases, and 9 bases lay between the germline ends.

The chain recombines TRBV30 with TRBJ2-5; D remains unclear. CDR1 GTSNPN and CDR2 SVGIG come from the germline V gene (reference sequence). Deletions cut 1 base from V and 4 bases from J, with 7 bases between. This CDR3 has 12 residues. CDR3 in DNA: TGTGCCTGGAGTGGTCTGGGAGAGACCCAGTACTTC. This encodes CAWSGLGETQYF.

The chain joins TRBV29-1 to TRBJ1-1, with 7 positions matching TRBD1. The V gene's germline CDR1 is SQVTM and CDR2 ANQGSEA. The CDR3 contains 11 residues. V lost 5 bases and J lost 5; bases outside the gene matches: 2. The CDR3 region is CSVLQGTEAFF. CDR3 DNA sequence: TGCAGCGTTCTACAGGGGACTGAAGCTTTCTTT.